The present T cell receptor (beta chain) was sequenced within a study of blood T cell repertoires in COVID-19. The length of the CDR3 is 11 residues. Germline CDR1 reads DFQATT; CDR2 reads SNEGSKA (reference sequence). Trimming stripped 5 bases from V and 4 bases from J, with 8 bases between. Original handling: Nucleated cell counts were estimated from reference gene primer amplification. Sequencing used immunoSEQ multiplex PCR; TCRdb keeps in-frame clones, though not all of them. Clone size and the V and J calls come from that table; the DNA yielded D and trimming. The sample yields roughly 400,000 clones, less than 95% seen once.

Sequences were obtained from PBMCs or T cells enriched from blood (not recorded which). The chain joins TRBV20-1 to TRBJ1-2; no reliable D call. The receptor's source is a man between 18 and 29 years old who had recovered from COVID-19. CDR3 sequence reads: CSAEPVYGYTF. The DNA for the CDR3 is TGCAGTGCTGAGCCGGTCTATGGCTACACCTTC.